Included here is one TCR beta chain sequence, with context. At one end, the junction sequence differs from germline, possibly due to a read error. Germline V gene data show CDR1 as KGHSH and CDR2 as LQKENI. The CDR3 covers 15 residues. This entry is derived from a study of blood T cell repertoires in COVID-19. Study-wide background: There were acute and convalescent COVID-19 samples, and they came from the United States, Italy and Spain. Sources were T cells, B-cell-depleted T cells, or PBMCs; the material itself was cDNA or gDNA.

The repertoire was sequenced with immunoSEQ multiplex PCR; TCRdb's copy has only in-frame clones and lacks some. The sample includes 72,000 or so clones, around 90% of them seen just once. The sequenced material came from peripheral blood. The receptor's source is a woman of 80 years or more with acute or convalescent COVID-19. The chain carries TRBV18 and TRBJ2-2; 8 bases map to TRBD1. Here the CDR3 reads CASSPQGANTGELFF. The CDR3, as DNA: TGTGCCAGCTCCCCACAGGGGGCGAACACCGGGGAGCTGTTTTTT. The full variable domain, completed using reference TRBV18 and TRBJ2-2, is NAGVMQNPRHLVRRRGQEARLRCSPMKGHSHVYWYRQLPEEGLKFMVYLQKENIIDESGMPKERFSAEFPKEGPSILRIQQVVRGDSAAYFCASSPQGANTGELFFGEGSRLTVL.